The rows below give T cell receptor beta chains drawn from one sample of a study of T cells after yellow fever vaccination. TCRdb used MiXCR to reprocess the 5' RACE reads, holding one entry per CDR3 protein. This sample yields around 600,000 distinct CDR3 sequences, of which 10% to 15% are seen a single time; under 15% belongs to the top ten. The sample in question was PBMCs, obtained on the day of the yellow fever booster vaccination. These receptors originate from a man aged 25 to 40 who received the YFV17D yellow fever vaccine. The CDR3 runs from the conserved cysteine through the conserved F or W. The D gene is left open where the match is weak. For some rows the clone size is stated as once, few or many, or as a class when expanded; others skip it.

V gene: TRBV6-1; clone size: few; D gene: TRBD2; J gene: TRBJ2-1; CDR3 DNA: TGTGCCAGCAGCCTAGCGGGGCTCGGGGATGAGCAGTTCTTC; CDR3 protein: CASSLAGLGDEQFF
V gene: TRBV3-1; clone size: NA; D gene: NA; J gene: TRBJ2-7; CDR3 DNA: TGTGCCAGCAGTTTACAAGGTTCGGACTACGAGCAGTACTTC; CDR3 protein: CASSLQGSDYEQYF
V gene: TRBV18; clone size: few; D gene: NA; J gene: TRBJ2-1; CDR3 DNA: TGTGCCAGCTCACCAAGGAGGACAGATCGTTTAAACAATGAGCAGTTCTTC; CDR3 protein: CASSPRRTDRLNNEQFF
V gene: TRBV20-1; clone size: few; D gene: NA; J gene: TRBJ2-3; CDR3 DNA: TGCAGTGCTAGAGATCTGCCCGATACGCAGTATTTT; CDR3 protein: CSARDLPDTQYF
V gene: TRBV24-1; clone size: NA; D gene: TRBD1; J gene: TRBJ2-4; CDR3 DNA: TGTGCCACCAGTGACAGCGACAGGGCGGCCAAAAACATTCAGTACTTC; CDR3 protein: CATSDSDRAAKNIQYF
V gene: TRBV20-1; clone size: NA; D gene: NA; J gene: TRBJ2-5; CDR3 DNA: TGCAGTGCCCTTGTTCCTGGGGCCGAGACCCAGTACTTC; CDR3 protein: CSALVPGAETQYF
V gene: TRBV28; clone size: few; D gene: TRBD1; J gene: TRBJ2-2; CDR3 DNA: TGTGCCAGCAGTTTAATTGGGACAGGGGGCGTCGGGGAGCTGTTTTTT; CDR3 protein: CASSLIGTGGVGELFF
V gene: TRBV20-1; clone size: NA; D gene: NA; J gene: TRBJ1-5; CDR3 DNA: TGCAGTGCTAGAGGATGGGGCAATCAGCCCCAGCATTTT; CDR3 protein: CSARGWGNQPQHF
V gene: TRBV5-1; clone size: NA; D gene: NA; J gene: TRBJ2-3; CDR3 DNA: TGCGCCAGCAGCTTGGTGGGGGAGCGGTCTACAGATACGCAGTATTTT; CDR3 protein: CASSLVGERSTDTQYF
V gene: TRBV4-3; clone size: few; D gene: NA; J gene: TRBJ2-2; CDR3 DNA: TGCGCCAGCAGCCAACATTCCGGGACCCCCACCGGGGAGCTGTTTTTT; CDR3 protein: CASSQHSGTPTGELFF
V gene: TRBV9; clone size: few; D gene: TRBD2; J gene: TRBJ2-1; CDR3 DNA: TGTGCCAGCAGCGTCGGGACTAGCGGCCACTACAATGAGCAGTTCTTC; CDR3 protein: CASSVGTSGHYNEQFF
V gene: TRBV15; clone size: NA; D gene: NA; J gene: TRBJ2-7; CDR3 DNA: TGTGCCACCAGCAGAGATTCCGTACCGGTTCCCTACGAGCAGTACTTC; CDR3 protein: CATSRDSVPVPYEQYF
V gene: TRBV20-1; clone size: few; D gene: NA; J gene: TRBJ2-7; CDR3 DNA: TGCAGTGCCTTAGACCTTTCAATCTCCTACGAGCAGTACTTC; CDR3 protein: CSALDLSISYEQYF
V gene: TRBV20-1; clone size: NA; D gene: NA; J gene: TRBJ1-1; CDR3 DNA: TGCAGTATCAGGGAGGTGGACACTGAAGCTTTCTTT; CDR3 protein: CSIREVDTEAFF
V gene: TRBV9; clone size: NA; D gene: TRBD1; J gene: TRBJ1-2; CDR3 DNA: TGTGCCAGCAGAACAGGGGAAGTAGCTGGCTACACCTTC; CDR3 protein: CASRTGEVAGYTF
V gene: TRBV9; clone size: NA; D gene: NA; J gene: TRBJ2-2; CDR3 DNA: TGTGCCAGCAGCCCATGGGGGCCACCGAACACCGGGGAGCTGTTTTTT; CDR3 protein: CASSPWGPPNTGELFF
V gene: TRBV7-9; clone size: NA; D gene: TRBD2; J gene: TRBJ2-3; CDR3 DNA: TGTGCCAGCAGCTCGGGACTAGCGGTGCGCACAGATACGCAGTATTTT; CDR3 protein: CASSSGLAVRTDTQYF
V gene: TRBV6-2/TRBV6-3; clone size: few; D gene: NA; J gene: TRBJ2-1; CDR3 DNA: TGTGCCAGCAGAAGCGTGAAAAGCAATGAGCAGTTCTTC; CDR3 protein: CASRSVKSNEQFF
V gene: TRBV10-2; clone size: NA; D gene: NA; J gene: TRBJ2-1; CDR3 DNA: TGCGCCCGCGCAGAGAGCTCCTACAATGAGCAGTTCTTC; CDR3 protein: CARAESSYNEQFF
V gene: TRBV7-9; clone size: few; D gene: TRBD2; J gene: TRBJ2-1; CDR3 DNA: TGTGCCAGCAGCTTAGCGGGACTAGACTGGAATGAGCAGTTCTTC; CDR3 protein: CASSLAGLDWNEQFF